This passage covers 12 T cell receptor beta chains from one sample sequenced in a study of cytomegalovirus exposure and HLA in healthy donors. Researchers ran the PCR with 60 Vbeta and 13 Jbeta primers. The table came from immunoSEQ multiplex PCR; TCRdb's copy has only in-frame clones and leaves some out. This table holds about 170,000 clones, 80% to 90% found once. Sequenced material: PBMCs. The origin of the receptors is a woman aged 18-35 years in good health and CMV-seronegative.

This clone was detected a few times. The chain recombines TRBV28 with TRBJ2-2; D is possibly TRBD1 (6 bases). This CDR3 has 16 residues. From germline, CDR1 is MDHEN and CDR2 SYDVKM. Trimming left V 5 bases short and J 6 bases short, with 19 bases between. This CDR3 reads CASSPPGVLTPGELFF. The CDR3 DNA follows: TGTGCCAGCAGTCCACCAGGGGTGCTAACCCCCGGGGAGCTGTTTTTT.

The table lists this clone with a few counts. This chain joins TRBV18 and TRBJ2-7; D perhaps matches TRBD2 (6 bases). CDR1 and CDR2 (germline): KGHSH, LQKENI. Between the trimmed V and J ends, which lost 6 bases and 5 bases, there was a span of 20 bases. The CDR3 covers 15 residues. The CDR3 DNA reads TGTGCCAGCTCTCGATCTTTTGGGCGGGGAGACGAGCAGTACTTC. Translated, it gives CASSRSFGRGDEQYF.

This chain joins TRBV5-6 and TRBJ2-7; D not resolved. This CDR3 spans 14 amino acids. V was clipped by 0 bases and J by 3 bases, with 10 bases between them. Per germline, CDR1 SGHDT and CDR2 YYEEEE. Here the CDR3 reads CASSLVLSSYEQYF. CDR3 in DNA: TGTGCCAGCAGCTTGGTATTGTCCAGCTACGAGCAGTACTTC.

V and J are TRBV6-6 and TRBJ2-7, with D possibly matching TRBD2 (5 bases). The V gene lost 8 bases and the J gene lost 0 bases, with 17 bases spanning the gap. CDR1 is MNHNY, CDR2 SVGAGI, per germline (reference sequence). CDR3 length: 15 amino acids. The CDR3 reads CASLPRAVSSYEQYF. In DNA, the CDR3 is TGTGCCAGCCTCCCGCGGGCGGTAAGCTCCTACGAGCAGTACTTC.

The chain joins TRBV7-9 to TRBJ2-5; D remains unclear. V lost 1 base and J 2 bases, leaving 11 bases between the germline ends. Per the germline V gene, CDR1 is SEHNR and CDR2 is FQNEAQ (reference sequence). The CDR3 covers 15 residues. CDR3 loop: CASSLEQARQETQYF. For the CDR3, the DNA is TGTGCCAGCAGCTTAGAACAAGCGAGGCAAGAGACCCAGTACTTC.

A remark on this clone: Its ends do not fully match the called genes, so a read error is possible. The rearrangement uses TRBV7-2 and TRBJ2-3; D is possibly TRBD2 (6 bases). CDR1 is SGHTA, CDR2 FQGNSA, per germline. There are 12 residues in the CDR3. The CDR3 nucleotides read TGTGCCAGCAGTTCGACCTGGAGGGTACTGCATTTT. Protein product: CASSSTWRVLHF. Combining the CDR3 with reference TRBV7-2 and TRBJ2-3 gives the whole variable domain GAGVSQSPSNKVTEKGKDVELRCDPISGHTALYWYRQSLGQGLEFLIYFQGNSAPDKSGLPSDRFSAERTGGSVSTLTIQRTQQEDSAVYLCASSSTWRVLHFGPGTRLTVL.

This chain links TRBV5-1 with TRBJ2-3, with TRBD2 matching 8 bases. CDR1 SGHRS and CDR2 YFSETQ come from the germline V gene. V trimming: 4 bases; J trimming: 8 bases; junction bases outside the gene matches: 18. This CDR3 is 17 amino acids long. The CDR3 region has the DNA TGCGCCAGCAGCCCCCCCCGCGGTAGCGGGATTTCCGTTACGCAGTATTTT. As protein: CASSPPRGSGISVTQYF.

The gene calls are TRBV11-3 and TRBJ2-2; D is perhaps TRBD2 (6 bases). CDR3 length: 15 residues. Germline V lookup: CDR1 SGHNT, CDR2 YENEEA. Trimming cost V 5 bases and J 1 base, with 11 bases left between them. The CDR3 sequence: CASSEGLLNTGELFF. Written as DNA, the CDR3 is TGTGCCAGCAGCGAGGGACTTCTGAACACCGGGGAGCTGTTTTTT.

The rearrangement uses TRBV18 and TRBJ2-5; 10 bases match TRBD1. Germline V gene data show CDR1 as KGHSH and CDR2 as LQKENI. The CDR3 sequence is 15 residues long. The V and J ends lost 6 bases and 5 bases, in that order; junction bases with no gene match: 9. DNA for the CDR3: TGTGCCAGCTCCCCCGGGACAGGGGTCGGGGAGACCCAGTACTTC. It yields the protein CASSPGTGVGETQYF.

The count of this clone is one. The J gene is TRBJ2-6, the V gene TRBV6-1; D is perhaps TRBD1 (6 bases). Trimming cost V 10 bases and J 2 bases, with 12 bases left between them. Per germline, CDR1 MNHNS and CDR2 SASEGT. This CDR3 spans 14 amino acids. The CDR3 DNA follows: TGTGCCATAAAAACAGGGACTGGGGCCAACGTCCTGACTTTC. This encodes CAIKTGTGANVLTF.

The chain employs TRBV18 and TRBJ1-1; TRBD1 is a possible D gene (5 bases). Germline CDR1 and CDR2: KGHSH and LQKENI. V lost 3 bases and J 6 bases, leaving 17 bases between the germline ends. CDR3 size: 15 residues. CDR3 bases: TGTGCCAGCTCACCCCTGGCAGGGTTAGCAGCTGAAGCTTTCTTT. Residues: CASSPLAGLAAEAFF.

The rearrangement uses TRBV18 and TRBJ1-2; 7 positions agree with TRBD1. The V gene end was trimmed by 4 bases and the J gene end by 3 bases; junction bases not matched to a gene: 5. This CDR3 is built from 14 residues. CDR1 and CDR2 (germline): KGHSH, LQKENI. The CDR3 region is CASSLGQLYYGYTF. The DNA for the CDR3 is TGTGCCAGCTCACTGGGACAGCTCTACTATGGCTACACCTTC.